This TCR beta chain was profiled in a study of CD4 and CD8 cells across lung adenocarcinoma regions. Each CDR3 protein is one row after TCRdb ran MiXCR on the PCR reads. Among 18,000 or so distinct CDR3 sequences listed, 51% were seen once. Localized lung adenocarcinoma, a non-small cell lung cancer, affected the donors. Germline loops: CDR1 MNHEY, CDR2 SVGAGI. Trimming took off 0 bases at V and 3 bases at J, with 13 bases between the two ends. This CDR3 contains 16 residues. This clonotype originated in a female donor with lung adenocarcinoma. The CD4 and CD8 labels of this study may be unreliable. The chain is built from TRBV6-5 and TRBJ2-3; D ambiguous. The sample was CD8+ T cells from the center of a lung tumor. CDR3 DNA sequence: TGTGCCAGCAGTTACTCTGGGCGCCTAGGGACAGATACGCAGTATTTT. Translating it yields CASSYSGRLGTDTQYF.